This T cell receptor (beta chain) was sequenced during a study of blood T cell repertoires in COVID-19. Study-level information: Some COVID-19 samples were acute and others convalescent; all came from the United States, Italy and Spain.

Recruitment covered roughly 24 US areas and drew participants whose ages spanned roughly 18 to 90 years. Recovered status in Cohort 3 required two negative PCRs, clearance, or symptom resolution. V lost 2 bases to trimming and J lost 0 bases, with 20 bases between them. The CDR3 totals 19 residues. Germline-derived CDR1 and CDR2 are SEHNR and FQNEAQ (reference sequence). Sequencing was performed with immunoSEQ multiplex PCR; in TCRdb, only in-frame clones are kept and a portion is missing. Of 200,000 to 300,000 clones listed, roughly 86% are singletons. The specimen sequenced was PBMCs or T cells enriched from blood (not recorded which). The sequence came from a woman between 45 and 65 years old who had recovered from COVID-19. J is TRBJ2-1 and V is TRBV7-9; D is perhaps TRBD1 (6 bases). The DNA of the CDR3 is TGTGCCAGCAGCTTACGTGCCAAGTCTACAGGGTACTCCTACAATGAGCAGTTCTTC. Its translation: CASSLRAKSTGYSYNEQFF.